This note documents a single T cell receptor (beta chain) sequence. The data are from a study of blood T cell repertoires in COVID-19. Study overall: Samples representing acute and convalescent COVID-19 were sourced from the United States, Italy and Spain. T cells, B-cell-depleted T cells, or PBMCs provided the cDNA or gDNA that served as material.

Enrolled through a virtual design, the participants were between 18 and 89 years of age and came from some 25 US areas. Which cohort a participant joined came from the clinical history participants gave. This CDR3 has 11 residues. CDR1 is MNHEY, CDR2 SMNVEV, per germline (reference sequence). V gave up 2 bases and J gave up 8 bases, with 4 bases separating them. Here immunoSEQ multiplex PCR was the method, and the copy in TCRdb shows in-frame clones only, minus some. The sample records 380,000 or so clones, 88% being singletons. What was sequenced was PBMCs or T cells enriched from blood (not recorded which). V is TRBV27 and J is TRBJ2-1; D gene uncertain. This TCR derives from a woman in her 40s with acute COVID-19. CDR3: CASSLGHEQFF. CDR3 nucleotides: TGTGCCAGCAGTTTAGGGCATGAGCAGTTCTTC.